This TCR beta chain was retrieved from a study of blood T cell repertoires in COVID-19. How the authors handled the data: Quantification of nucleated cells was approximated via reference gene primer amplification. The assay was immunoSEQ multiplex PCR, and TCRdb's table has in-frame clones only and misses some. That table furnishes V, J and clone size, whereas the DNA furnished D and trimming. The repertoire includes 150,000 or so clones, approximately 80% of them detected once, and less than 6% sits in the top ten. This CDR3 is 14 amino acids long. From germline, CDR1 is LNHDA and CDR2 SQIVND (reference sequence). Trimming took off 6 bases at V and 10 bases at J, with 19 bases between the two ends.

Material: PBMCs or T cells enriched from blood (not recorded which). This receptor was obtained from a man in his forties or fifties who had recovered from COVID-19. The chain couples TRBV19 to TRBJ1-5; D gene unclear. As DNA, the CDR3 is TGTGCCAGTAGGGTAGACTACCAAATCAGCCCCCAGCATTTT. Translating gives CASRVDYQISPQHF. The full variable domain, in which reference TRBV19 and TRBJ1-5 provide the parts outside the CDR3, is DGGITQSPKYLFRKEGQNVTLSCEQNLNHDAMYWYRQDPGQGLRLIYYSQIVNDFQKGDIAEGYSVSREKKESFPLTVTSAQKNPTAFYLCASRVDYQISPQHFGDGTRLSIL.